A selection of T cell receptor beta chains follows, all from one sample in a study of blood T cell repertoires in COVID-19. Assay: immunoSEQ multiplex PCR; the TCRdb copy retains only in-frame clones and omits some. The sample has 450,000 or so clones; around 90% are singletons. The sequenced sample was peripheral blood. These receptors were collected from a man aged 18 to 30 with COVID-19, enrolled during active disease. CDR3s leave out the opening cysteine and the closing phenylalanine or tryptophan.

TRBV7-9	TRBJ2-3	ASSLVVRERADTQY
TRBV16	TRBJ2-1	ASSIPPFDEQF
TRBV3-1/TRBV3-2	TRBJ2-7	ASSQDPNSSYEQY
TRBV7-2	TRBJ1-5	ASSIQAETNQPQH
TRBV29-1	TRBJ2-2	SAEAGTGGTGELF
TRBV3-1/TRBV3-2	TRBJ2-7	ASSQPSGSSYEQY
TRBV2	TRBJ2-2	ATGLSNTGELF
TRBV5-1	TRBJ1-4	ASSLLPLGGQPEKLF
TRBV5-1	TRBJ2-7	ASSPLPRTSGSYEQY
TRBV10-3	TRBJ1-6	AISDLSTGGSPLH
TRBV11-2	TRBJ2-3	ASSLESLVTQY
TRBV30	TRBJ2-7	AWSAGTGDYEQY
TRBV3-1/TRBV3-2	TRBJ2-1	ASSRDYPYNEQF
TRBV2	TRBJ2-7	ASTGQGLSGEQY
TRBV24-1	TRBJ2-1	ATSRGYNEQF
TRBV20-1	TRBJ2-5	SASQGETQY
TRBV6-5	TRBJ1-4	ATGREGEKLF
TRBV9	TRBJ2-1	ASSPLRREIDEQF
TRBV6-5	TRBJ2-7	ASSTNRVDYEQY
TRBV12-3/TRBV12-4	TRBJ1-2	ASSPLDSYGYT
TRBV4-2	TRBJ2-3	ASSQASGGAADTQY
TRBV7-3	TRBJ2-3	ASSWGGSGRVSTDTQY
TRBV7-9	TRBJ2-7	ASSRLGTSFAEQY
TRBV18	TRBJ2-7	ASSRTGAEQY
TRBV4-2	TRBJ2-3	ASQTSGRADADTQY
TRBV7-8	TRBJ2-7	ASSLEQGLAYEQY
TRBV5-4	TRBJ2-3	ASSITGADTQY
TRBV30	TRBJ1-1	ACPPTGTGTTEAF
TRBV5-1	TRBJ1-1	ARRTGTTEAF